Described below is a single T cell receptor (beta chain) sequence and its context. The data originate from a study of blood T cell repertoires in COVID-19. The overall study: Samples taken during acute and convalescent COVID-19 were collected in the United States, Italy and Spain.

Self-reported history from a screening survey and questionnaire set each donor's cohort. The germline CDR1 and CDR2 sequences are SQVTM and ANQGSEA. Trimming took off 5 bases at V and 4 bases at J, with 11 bases between the two ends. This CDR3 is 13 amino acids long. As originally analysed: Reference gene primers were amplified, and this amplification served to estimate nucleated cell counts. The assay was immunoSEQ multiplex PCR, and TCRdb's table has in-frame clones only and misses some. V and J calls and clone size are given by that table; D and trimming were obtained from the DNA. The sample shows about 280,000 clones, over 80% of them seen only once.

The sequence was obtained from a woman aged 25 to 39 with acute COVID-19. J is TRBJ1-4 and V is TRBV29-1; D is possibly TRBD1 (6 bases). Sequencing was performed on PBMCs or T cells enriched from blood (not recorded which). CDR3 DNA sequence: TGCAGCGTTAGCGGACAGTTTAATGAAAAACTGTTTTTT. Encoded protein: CSVSGQFNEKLFF. The entire variable domain, with the rest obtained from reference TRBV29-1 and TRBJ1-4, is as follows: SAVISQKPSRDICQRGTSLTIQCQVDSQVTMMFWYRQQPGQSLTLIATANQGSEATYESGFVIDKFPISRPNLTFSTLTVSNMSPEDSSIYLCSVSGQFNEKLFFGSGTQLSVL.